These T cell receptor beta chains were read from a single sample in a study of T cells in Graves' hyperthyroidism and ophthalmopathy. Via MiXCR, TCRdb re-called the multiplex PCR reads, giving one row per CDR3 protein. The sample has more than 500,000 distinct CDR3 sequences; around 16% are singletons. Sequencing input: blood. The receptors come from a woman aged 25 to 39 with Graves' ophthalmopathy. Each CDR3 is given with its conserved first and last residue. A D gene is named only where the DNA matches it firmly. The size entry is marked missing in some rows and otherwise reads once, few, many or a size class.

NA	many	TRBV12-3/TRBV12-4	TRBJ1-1	TGTGCCAGCAGAAGGGACACTGAAGCTTTCTTT	CASRRDTEAFF
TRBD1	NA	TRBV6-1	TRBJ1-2	TGTGCCAGCAGTCGGGACAGTAACTATGGCTACACCTTC	CASSRDSNYGYTF
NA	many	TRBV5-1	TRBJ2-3	TGCGCCAGCAGCTTTGTGGACGGCACAGATACGCAGTATTTT	CASSFVDGTDTQYF
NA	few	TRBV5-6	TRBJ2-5	TGTGCCAGCAGCTTGGTGACAGTAAGAGAGACCCAGTACTTC	CASSLVTVRETQYF
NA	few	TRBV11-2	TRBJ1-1	TGTGCCAGTAGTATATCCCCGGGCATGAACACTGAAGCTTTCTTT	CASSISPGMNTEAFF
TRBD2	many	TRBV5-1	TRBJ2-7	TGCGCCAGCAGCCCTAATAGCGGGAGGGCCATCTACGAGCAGTACTTC	CASSPNSGRAIYEQYF
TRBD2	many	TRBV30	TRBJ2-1	TGTGCCTGGGCCGGAGCTAGCGGGATATACAATGAGCAGTTCTTC	CAWAGASGIYNEQFF
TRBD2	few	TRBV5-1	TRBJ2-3	TGCGCCAGCAGCTTGCAGGAGGCTAGCGGGATAGGCGCAGATACGCAGTATTTT	CASSLQEASGIGADTQYF
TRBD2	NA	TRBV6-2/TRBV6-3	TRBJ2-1	TGTGCCAGGGGAGCGGGAGGGCGGTACAATGAGCAGTTCTTC	CARGAGGRYNEQFF
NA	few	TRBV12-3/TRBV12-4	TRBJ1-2	TGTGCCAGCAGATCTTACCGGGACCCCTATGGCTACACCTTC	CASRSYRDPYGYTF
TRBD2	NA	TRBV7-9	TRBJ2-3	TGTGCCAGCAGCCCAACTAGCGGAGGCACAGATACGCAGTATTTT	CASSPTSGGTDTQYF
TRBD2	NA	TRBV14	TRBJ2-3	TGTGCCAGCAGCCAAGGCGAAACTAGCGGAGCCACAGATACGCAGTATTTT	CASSQGETSGATDTQYF
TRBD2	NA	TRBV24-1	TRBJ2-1	TGTGCCACCAGTGATCCCGCATTAGGACTAGCGGGCACCAGCTCCTACAATGAGCAGTTCTTC	CATSDPALGLAGTSSYNEQFF
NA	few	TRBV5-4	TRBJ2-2	TGTGCCAGCAGCTTGGGGGGCAGGGCTGACGGGGAGCTGTTTTTT	CASSLGGRADGELFF
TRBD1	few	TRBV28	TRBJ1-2	TGTGCCAGCAGGCGGACAGGGGATGGCTACACCTTC	CASRRTGDGYTF
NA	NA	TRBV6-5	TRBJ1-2	TGTGCCAGCAGTTACTCCCCTGGGGGGGATCGAGGTGGCTACACCTTC	CASSYSPGGDRGGYTF
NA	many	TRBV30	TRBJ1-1	TGTGCCTCGACCTACGGGGGATCAGGAGCTTTCTTT	CASTYGGSGAFF
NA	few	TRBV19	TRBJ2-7	TGTGCCAGTAGTGGAGCGACAGAGTACGAGCAGTACTTC	CASSGATEYEQYF
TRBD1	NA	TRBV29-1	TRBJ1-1	TGCAGCGTTGAAGATAGGTGGGGACAGCCAACTGAAGCTTTCTTT	CSVEDRWGQPTEAFF
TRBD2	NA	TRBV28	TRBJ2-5	TGTGCCAGCAGTTCCCAACTGGGACTAGCGGCCCTCAGGACCCAGTACTTC	CASSSQLGLAALRTQYF
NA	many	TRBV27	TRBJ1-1	TGTGCCAGCAGTTTGGAGACACCGAACACTGAAGCTTTCTTT	CASSLETPNTEAFF
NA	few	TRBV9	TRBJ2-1	TGTGCCAGCAGCCCCCAAAAGGGGTTCGGTGAGCAGTTCTTC	CASSPQKGFGEQFF
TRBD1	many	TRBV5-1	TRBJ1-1	TGCGCCAGCAGCAACGACAGGGGCCGGGGGTGGAACACTGAAGCTTTCTTT	CASSNDRGRGWNTEAFF
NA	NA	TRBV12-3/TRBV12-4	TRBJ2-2	TGTGCCAGCAGGGACGGGACGAACACCGGGGAGCTGTTTTTT	CASRDGTNTGELFF
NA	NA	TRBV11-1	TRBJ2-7	TGTGCCAGCAGCCGAAGCACAGGGAACGAGCAGTACTTC	CASSRSTGNEQYF
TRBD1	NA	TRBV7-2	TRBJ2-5	TGTGCCAGCAGCTTAGAGGGGACAGAGAAAGAGACCCAGTACTTC	CASSLEGTEKETQYF
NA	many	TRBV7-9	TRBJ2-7	TGTGCCAGCAGCTTAGTAGGGAATCGCTACGAGCAGTACTTC	CASSLVGNRYEQYF
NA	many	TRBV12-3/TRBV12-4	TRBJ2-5	TGTGCCAGCAGGCCCACAGGGTTTGGTGTGCAGACCCAGTACTTC	CASRPTGFGVQTQYF
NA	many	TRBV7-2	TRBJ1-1	TGTGCCAGCAGCTTTCGACAGATGGACACTGAAGCTTTCTTT	CASSFRQMDTEAFF
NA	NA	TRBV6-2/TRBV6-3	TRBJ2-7	TGTGCCAGCAATCTACAGGGATCCTACGAGCAGTACTTC	CASNLQGSYEQYF
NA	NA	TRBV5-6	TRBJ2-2	TGTGCCAGCAGCCCCTGGCTGGCCGAGATCACGAACACCGGGGAGCTGTTTTTT	CASSPWLAEITNTGELFF
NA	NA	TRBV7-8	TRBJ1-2	TGTGCCAGCAGCTTAGAGGCAGGGGATCATGGCTACACCTTC	CASSLEAGDHGYTF
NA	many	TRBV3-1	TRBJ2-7	TGTGCCAGCAGCCAAAGACTCTACGAGCAGTACTTC	CASSQRLYEQYF
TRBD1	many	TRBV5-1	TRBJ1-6	TGCGCCAGCAGCGCAACCGGGACAGCGAATTCACCCCTCCACTTT	CASSATGTANSPLHF
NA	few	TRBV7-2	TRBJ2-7	TGTGCCAGCAGCTTATCCGGGCCGGACCACGAGCAGTACTTC	CASSLSGPDHEQYF
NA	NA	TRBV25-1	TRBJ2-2	TGTGCCAGCAGTGTGGGACATCAGAACACCGGGGAGCTGTTTTTT	CASSVGHQNTGELFF
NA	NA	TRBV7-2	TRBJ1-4	TGTGCCAGCAGCTTGGGGCCAGTGGTGGATGAAAAACTGTTTTTT	CASSLGPVVDEKLFF
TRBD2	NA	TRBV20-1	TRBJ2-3	TGCAGTGCTAGAGATCGGTGGCTAGCGGGAAGGATTAGCACAGATACGCAGTATTTT	CSARDRWLAGRISTDTQYF
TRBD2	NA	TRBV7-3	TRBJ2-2	TGTGCCAGCAGCTTCGGGGGGTCGCGGACGAACACCGGGGAGCTGTTTTTT	CASSFGGSRTNTGELFF
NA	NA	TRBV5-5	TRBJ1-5	TGTGCCAGCAGCTTGAGTGTACAGCTCAATCAGCCCCAGCATTTT	CASSLSVQLNQPQHF
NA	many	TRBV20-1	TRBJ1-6	TGCAGTGCTAGACGATCGGAGGGATTGGATAATTCACCCCTCCACTTT	CSARRSEGLDNSPLHF
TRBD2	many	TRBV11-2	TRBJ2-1	TGTGCCAGCAGCTTCTACCGACTAGCGGGAGAAGGGTATGAGCAGTTCTTC	CASSFYRLAGEGYEQFF
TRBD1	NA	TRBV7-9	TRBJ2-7	TGTGCCAGCAGCCAAAACCGGGACAGGGGGTTGTACGAGCAGTACTTC	CASSQNRDRGLYEQYF
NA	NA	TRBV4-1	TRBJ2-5	TGCGCCAGCAGCAGAACAGTGGCTGGGACCCAGTACTTC	CASSRTVAGTQYF
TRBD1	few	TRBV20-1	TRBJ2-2	TGCAGTGCTAAACCGACAGGGACAGGGGCGAACACCGGGGAGCTGTTTTTT	CSAKPTGTGANTGELFF
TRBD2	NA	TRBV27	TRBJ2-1	TGTGCCAGCAGAGAGGGACTAGCGGACTACAATGAGCAGTTCTTC	CASREGLADYNEQFF
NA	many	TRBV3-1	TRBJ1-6	TGTGCCAGCAGCCAAGCGGTCAGTTTTAATTCACCCCTCCACTTT	CASSQAVSFNSPLHF
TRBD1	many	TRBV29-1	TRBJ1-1	TGCAGCGGTAAACAGGGGTGGAACACTGAAGCTTTCTTT	CSGKQGWNTEAFF
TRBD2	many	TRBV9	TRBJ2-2	TGTGCCAGCAGCCACGGACTAGCGGGCACCGGGGAGCTGTTTTTT	CASSHGLAGTGELFF
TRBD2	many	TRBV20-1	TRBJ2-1	TGCAGTGCCCAGAGCGGGAGCAATGAGCAGTTCTTC	CSAQSGSNEQFF
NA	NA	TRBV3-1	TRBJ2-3	TGTGCCAGCAGCCAAATCGGGAATACGCAGTATTTT	CASSQIGNTQYF
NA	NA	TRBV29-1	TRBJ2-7	TGCAGCGTGCGACTAGGATACGAGCAGTACTTC	CSVRLGYEQYF
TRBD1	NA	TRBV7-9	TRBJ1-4	TGTGCCAGCAGCGGACACAGGGGTTCTAATGAAAAACTGTTTTTT	CASSGHRGSNEKLFF
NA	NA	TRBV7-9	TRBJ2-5	TGTGCCAGCAGCTTGGGACCCTCGGTGGTGGGGACCCAGTACTTC	CASSLGPSVVGTQYF
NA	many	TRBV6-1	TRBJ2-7	TGTGCCAGCAGTGAAGCGGGAGTTGAGCAGTACTTC	CASSEAGVEQYF
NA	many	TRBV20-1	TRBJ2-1	TGCAGTGCTAGTGTAGCGCCTAAAAGGGAGCAGTTCTTC	CSASVAPKREQFF
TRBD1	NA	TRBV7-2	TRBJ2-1	TGTGCCAGCAGCTTAGCGACAGGGGTTGAATACAATGAGCAGTTCTTC	CASSLATGVEYNEQFF
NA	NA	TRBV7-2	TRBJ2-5	TGTGCCAGCAGCGCGGGGGTGGGGGCAGGGAGGGAGACCCAGTACTTC	CASSAGVGAGRETQYF
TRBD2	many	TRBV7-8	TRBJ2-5	TGTGCCAGCAGGCACGGGGGGGCAATGAAGGGGACCCAGTACTTC	CASRHGGAMKGTQYF
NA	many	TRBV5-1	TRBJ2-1	TGCGCCAGCAGCTTGGCCTCACTTAATAGGGACAATGAGCAGTTCTTC	CASSLASLNRDNEQFF